The next 18 T cell receptor beta chains were all read from a single sample in a study of shared clonotypes between healthy human individuals. Libraries were prepared by immunoSEQ multiplex PCR; TCRdb keeps only in-frame clonotypes and omits some of them. This table holds more than 1,200,000 clones, approximately 98.5% found once. Sequencing was done on a sample of naive CD4+ T cells sorted from blood. Specified subset: CD45RA+ positively selected. The receptors originated from a man aged 25 to 40 in good health.

The V and J genes are TRBV7-8 and TRBJ2-7, with TRBD2 identical over 11 bases. V was clipped by 8 bases and J by 4 bases; unmatched bases: 7. Germline CDR1 and CDR2: SGHVS and FQNEAQ. The CDR3 has 14 amino acids. The CDR3, as DNA: TGTGCCAGCTCGCCACTAGCGGGAGATTACGAGCAGTACTTC. It codes for CASSPLAGDYEQYF.

This chain uses TRBV10-3 with TRBJ2-4; D is possibly TRBD2 (6 bases). Trimming pared 0 bases from V and 6 bases from J, leaving 12 bases between. The CDR3 runs 15 residues. CDR1 is ENHRY and CDR2 is SYGVKD in the germline V gene. CDR3 loop: CAISESGRDGNIQYF. In nucleotides, the CDR3 is TGTGCCATCAGTGAGTCTGGGCGGGACGGAAACATTCAGTACTTC.

On this clone itself: This CDR3 is also generated by other DNA sequences in the sample. The V gene is TRBV14, the J gene TRBJ2-5, with no clear D. Trimming cost V 1 base and J 5 bases, with 2 bases left between them. Germline-derived CDR1 and CDR2 are SGHDN and FVKESK. The CDR3 has 11 residues. The CDR3 nucleotides read TGTGCCAGCAGCCAAGTCGAGACCCAGTACTTC. It specifies CASSQVETQYF.

This clone was found once. V is TRBV27 and J is TRBJ2-4; 10 bases are a match to TRBD2. Trimming removed 2 bases from V and 10 bases from J; junction bases left unmatched: 11. Per the germline V gene, CDR1 is MNHEY and CDR2 is SMNVEV (reference sequence). CDR3 length equals 16 residues. The CDR3 region has the DNA TGTGCCAGCAGTTTAGTTGCCCCGACTAGCGGGTCTATTCAGTACTTC. Translating gives CASSLVAPTSGSIQYF.

This sequence joins TRBV5-1 and TRBJ2-2, with D tentatively TRBD2 (5 bases). V was pared by 0 bases and J by 1 base, with 16 bases between. This CDR3 contains 18 residues. CDR1 is SGHRS, CDR2 YFSETQ, per germline. The CDR3 sequence is CASSLDRLGRLNTGELFF. DNA of the CDR3: TGCGCCAGCAGCTTGGACCGGCTAGGGAGACTGAACACCGGGGAGCTGTTTTTT. The full variable domain, its missing parts supplied by reference TRBV5-1 and TRBJ2-2, is KAGVTQTPRYLIKTRGQQVTLSCSPISGHRSVSWYQQTPGQGLQFLFEYFSETQRNKGNFPGRFSGRQFSNSRSEMNVSTLELGDSALYLCASSLDRLGRLNTGELFFGEGSRLTVL.

This rearrangement joins TRBV10-1 to TRBJ2-1, with TRBD2 matching over 11 bases. Germline assignment: CDR1 WNHNN and CDR2 SYGVQD (reference sequence). Trimming took 5 bases from V and 8 from J; bases not matched to a gene: 2. The CDR3 extends over 13 amino acids. The CDR3 protein is CASSTSGRDEQFF. The CDR3 DNA follows: TGCGCCAGCAGTACTAGCGGGAGAGATGAGCAGTTCTTC.

The chain joins TRBV28 to TRBJ2-5, with D perhaps matching TRBD2 (6 bases). The germline V gene encodes CDR1 MDHEN and CDR2 SYDVKM. Trimming left V 5 bases short and J 8 bases short, with 12 bases between. The CDR3 runs to 12 residues. This CDR3 is CASSRRGTTQYF. As DNA, the CDR3 is TGTGCCAGCAGTCGTCGCGGGACTACCCAGTACTTC.

The gene calls are TRBV18 and TRBJ2-7, with 8 bases identical to TRBD1. The germline gives CDR1 KGHSH, CDR2 LQKENI. This CDR3 has 15 amino acids. The J segment lost 6 bases and the V segment lost 3 bases, leaving 10 bases of the junction unmatched. The CDR3 reads CASSPPSSRGREQYF. The CDR3 DNA follows: TGTGCCAGCTCACCCCCATCAAGCAGGGGGCGCGAGCAGTACTTC.

The V call is TRBV10-1, the J call TRBJ1-1, with no clear D. With 6 bases removed from V and 3 bases from J, the gap between germline ends came to 11 bases. CDR3 length: 13 amino acids. The germline gives CDR1 WNHNN, CDR2 SYGVQD (reference sequence). CDR3: CASRASGDTEAFF. CDR3 DNA sequence: TGCGCCAGCAGAGCGTCTGGGGACACTGAAGCTTTCTTT.

V is TRBV7-2 and J is TRBJ2-2; 11 positions match TRBD2. The trim removed 2 bases at V and 6 bases at J, leaving 8 bases unmatched. CDR1 is SGHTA, CDR2 FQGNSA, per germline. This CDR3 has 17 amino acids. The DNA of the CDR3 is TGTGCCAGCAGCTTAACGCGACTAGCGGGAAGTTCCGGGGAGCTGTTTTTT. Translation gives CASSLTRLAGSSGELFF.

This chain links TRBV19 with TRBJ2-7; the D gene is possibly TRBD1 (6 bases). The germline gives CDR1 LNHDA, CDR2 SQIVND (reference sequence). V gave up 10 bases and J gave up 0 bases, with 19 bases separating them. This CDR3 spans 15 amino acids. The CDR3 DNA reads as TGTGCCACCCAAGGGTGGGGGCGAGGCTCCTACGAGCAGTACTTC. It codes for CATQGWGRGSYEQYF.

A remark on this clone: At one end, the junction sequence differs from germline, possibly due to a read error. The chain links TRBV29-1 to TRBJ2-7, with 8 positions matching TRBD2. Germline V lookup: CDR1 SQVTM, CDR2 ANQGSEA. The CDR3 consists of 13 residues. The CDR3 nucleotides are TGCAGCGTTACCGGGACTAGTGTTCCTAACCCCCTCTTC. Translated, it gives CSVTGTSVPNPLF.

The V and J genes are TRBV7-9 and TRBJ2-6; 10 bases are a match to TRBD1. The length of the CDR3 is 17 residues. Germline V lookup: CDR1 SEHNR, CDR2 FQNEAQ (reference sequence). V lost 7 bases, J lost 3 bases, and 9 bases stayed unmatched. CDR3 bases: TGTGCCAGCAACCGGACAGGGGGTCGGTATGGGGCCAACGTCCTGACTTTC. This translates into CASNRTGGRYGANVLTF.

In DNA, the CDR3 is TGCAGCGTTGCTAGCGGGAGGTGGCCCTACAATGAGCAGTTCTTC. Translation: CSVASGRWPYNEQFF. J is TRBJ2-1 and V is TRBV29-1; 11 nucleotides agree with TRBD2. This CDR3 has 15 amino acids. Germline V CDR1 and CDR2: SQVTM, ANQGSEA. V shed 4 bases and J 2 bases; nucleotides not matched to a gene: 4.

The gene calls are TRBV18 and TRBJ1-5; 8 nucleotides agree with TRBD1. V was pared by 3 bases and J by 1 base, with 5 bases of the junction left unmatched. The length of the CDR3 is 16 residues. Germline CDR1 reads KGHSH; CDR2 reads LQKENI. The CDR3 DNA is TGTGCCAGCTCACCGTCGACAGGGGCAAGCAATCAGCCCCAGCATTTT. Its translation is CASSPSTGASNQPQHF.

DNA for the CDR3: TGTGCCAGCACCTGGGGGACAGGAGGTTTCTACGAGCAGTACTTC. This gives the protein CASTWGTGGFYEQYF. The genes are TRBV7-2 and TRBJ2-7; 8 bases fit TRBD1. This CDR3 region has 15 residues. With V trimmed by 7 bases and J by 3 bases, 11 bases remained unmatched. Germline assignment: CDR1 SGHTA and CDR2 FQGNSA.

This rearrangement joins TRBV2 to TRBJ2-6; TRBD1 aligns across 9 bases. Unmatched junction bases numbered 11, after V lost 1 base and J lost 7 bases. Germline CDR1 SNHLY, CDR2 FYNNEI. The CDR3 consists of 18 residues. The CDR3 nucleotides are TGTGCCAGCAGTGAAGGGACAGGGGTCTCCTTCAGTGCCAACGTCCTGACTTTC. Protein product: CASSEGTGVSFSANVLTF.

About this clone itself: The same CDR3 can be traced to other DNA sequences in this sample. The chain employs TRBV6-1 and TRBJ1-5; unclear D gene. The CDR3 sequence is 14 residues long. From germline, CDR1 is MNHNS and CDR2 SASEGT. V was trimmed by 3 bases and J by 0 bases, leaving 6 bases between them. CDR3 sequence reads: CASSEGYSNQPQHF. The DNA of the CDR3 is TGTGCCAGCAGTGAGGGGTATAGCAATCAGCCCCAGCATTTT.